The sequence of this T cell receptor beta chain was determined in a study of blood T cell repertoires in COVID-19. At the level of the study: Samples taken during acute and convalescent COVID-19 were collected in the United States, Italy and Spain. Sample material is recorded as cDNA or gDNA derived from T cells, B-cell-depleted T cells, or PBMCs.

This CDR3 spans 16 amino acids. After removal of 0 bases from V and 8 bases from J, the junction contained 10 bases not matched to a gene. Germline V gene sequence: CDR1 SGHRS, CDR2 YFSETQ. Enrolled through a virtual design, the participants were between roughly 18 and 90 years of age and came from some 26 US areas. Data came from immunoSEQ multiplex PCR; TCRdb stores just in-frame clones and leaves some out. This sample has 120,000 to 150,000 clones, with around 89% found just once. This chain connects TRBV5-1 to TRBJ2-3; 9 bases are a match to TRBD2. The TCR comes from a woman aged 25-40 years with acute COVID-19. The material sequenced was PBMCs or T cells enriched from blood (not recorded which). The CDR3 region has the DNA TGCGCCAGCAGCTTGGTCGGCGCGGGAGGGCCTGGTACGCAGTATTTT. This encodes CASSLVGAGGPGTQYF.